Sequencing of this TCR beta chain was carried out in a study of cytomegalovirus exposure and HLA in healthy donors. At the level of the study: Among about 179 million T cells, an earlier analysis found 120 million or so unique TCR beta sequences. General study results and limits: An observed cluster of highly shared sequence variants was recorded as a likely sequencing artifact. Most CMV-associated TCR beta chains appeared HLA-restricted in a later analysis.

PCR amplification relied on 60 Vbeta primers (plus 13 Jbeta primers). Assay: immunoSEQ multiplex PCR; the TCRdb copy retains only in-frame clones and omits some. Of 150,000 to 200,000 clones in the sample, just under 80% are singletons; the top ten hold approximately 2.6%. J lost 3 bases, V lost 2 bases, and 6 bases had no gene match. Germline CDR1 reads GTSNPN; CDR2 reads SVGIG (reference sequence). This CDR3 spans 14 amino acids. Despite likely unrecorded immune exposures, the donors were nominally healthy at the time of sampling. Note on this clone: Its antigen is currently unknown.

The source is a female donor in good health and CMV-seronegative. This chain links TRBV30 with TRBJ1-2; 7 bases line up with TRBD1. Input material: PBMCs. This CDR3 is CAWSSQGEYYGYTF. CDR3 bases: TGTGCCTGGAGTTCCCAGGGGGAGTACTATGGCTACACCTTC.